Listed below are T cell receptor beta chains from one sample, sequenced in a study of CD8 T cells in ankylosing spondylitis. MiXCR, applied by TCRdb to the 5' RACE reads, yields one record per CDR3 protein. In the table there are around 25,000 distinct CDR3 sequences, approximately 13% of which are singletons. The sample taken for sequencing was blood. The receptors were sampled from a male donor with ankylosing spondylitis or in good health (not recorded which). Both conserved end residues are part of each CDR3. The D gene is left open where the match is weak. A row's size may be missing; if present it is once, few, many or a size class.

CDR3	DNA	D	J	size	V
CASSFDSNTGELFF	TGCGCCAGCAGCTTTGACAGTAACACCGGGGAGCTGTTTTTT	-	TRBJ2-2	many	TRBV5-1
CSVESWSRSTDTQYF	TGCAGCGTTGAATCATGGTCGAGAAGCACAGATACGCAGTATTTT	-	TRBJ2-3	few	TRBV29-1
CASQTGTSGSGELFF	TGTGCCAGCCAAACCGGGACTAGCGGCTCCGGGGAGCTGTTTTTT	TRBD2	TRBJ2-2	-	TRBV18
CASRPYGTTSRAQFF	TGCGCCAGCAGACCATACGGGACTACGTCACGGGCGCAGTTCTTC	TRBD2	TRBJ2-1	-	TRBV4-1
CASSQDLRSGELFF	TGTGCCAGCAGCCAAGATTTGCGTTCCGGGGAGCTGTTTTTT	-	TRBJ2-2	many	TRBV4-2
CASSTGRVATGELFF	TGCGCCAGCAGTACGGGAAGGGTGGCCACCGGGGAGCTGTTTTTT	-	TRBJ2-2	-	TRBV5-1
CASSYQRWNEQFF	TGTGCCAGCAGTTACCAGCGATGGAATGAGCAGTTCTTC	-	TRBJ2-1	-	TRBV6-2/TRBV6-3
CASSINRDSYEQYF	TGTGCCAGCAGTATCAACCGGGACAGCTACGAGCAGTACTTC	TRBD1	TRBJ2-7	many	TRBV28
CSPFPGPYNEQFF	TGCAGCCCATTCCCGGGACCTTACAATGAGCAGTTCTTC	-	TRBJ2-1	many	TRBV29-1
CASSVRLAEYNEQFF	TGTGCCAGCAGCGTACGACTAGCGGAATACAATGAGCAGTTCTTC	TRBD2	TRBJ2-1	many	TRBV9
CASSQDQRSSYNEQFF	TGTGCCAGCAGCCAAGATCAGAGGAGCTCCTACAATGAGCAGTTCTTC	-	TRBJ2-1	medium-sized	TRBV14
CSAPGLAGGDNEQFF	TGCAGCGCCCCGGGACTAGCGGGAGGGGATAATGAGCAGTTCTTC	TRBD2	TRBJ2-1	many	TRBV29-1
CAWSTGQGANQPQHF	TGTGCCTGGAGTACGGGACAGGGGGCAAATCAGCCCCAGCATTTT	TRBD1	TRBJ1-5	-	TRBV30
CASSQDIGNTGELFF	TGCGCCAGCAGCCAAGACATTGGGAACACCGGGGAGCTGTTTTTT	-	TRBJ2-2	few	TRBV4-3
CASSPDLAGAYNEQFF	TGTGCCAGCAGTCCGGATCTAGCGGGGGCTTACAATGAGCAGTTCTTC	TRBD2	TRBJ2-1	many	TRBV27
CASSSGQGMNTEAFF	TGTGCCAGCAGCTCGGGACAGGGTATGAACACTGAAGCTTTCTTT	TRBD1	TRBJ1-1	hyperexpanded	TRBV7-9
CSASGASNEKLFF	TGCAGTGCTAGCGGGGCGTCTAATGAAAAACTGTTTTTT	-	TRBJ1-4	few	TRBV20-1
CASSSGSGHQETQYF	TGTGCCAGCAGCTCAGGTAGTGGGCATCAAGAGACCCAGTACTTC	-	TRBJ2-5	-	TRBV3-1
CASGAGTGNNEQFF	TGTGCCAGCGGAGCCGGGACAGGGAACAATGAGCAGTTCTTC	TRBD1	TRBJ2-1	-	TRBV6-1
CASTFVRGRAGELFF	TGTGCCAGCACCTTCGTACGGGGGCGGGCCGGGGAGCTGTTTTTT	-	TRBJ2-2	many	TRBV7-2
CASSRRQNTGELFF	TGTGCCAGCAGCCGCAGACAGAACACCGGGGAGCTGTTTTTT	-	TRBJ2-2	-	TRBV11-1
CASSLDSVGANVLTF	TGTGCCAGCAGCTTAGACAGCGTGGGGGCCAACGTCCTGACTTTC	-	TRBJ2-6	few	TRBV7-2
CASSRPFGGQETQYF	TGTGCCAGCAGTCGCCCCTTCGGGGGGCAAGAGACCCAGTACTTC	TRBD2	TRBJ2-5	many	TRBV28
CASSQTLVSPLHF	TGCGCCAGCAGCCAAACTCTAGTTTCACCCCTCCACTTT	-	TRBJ1-6	medium-sized	TRBV4-1
CASSSRGASPLHF	TGTGCCAGCAGTTCTAGGGGGGCCTCACCCCTCCACTTT	-	TRBJ1-6	few	TRBV28
CSVTQRGSPNEQFF	TGCAGCGTTACCCAGCGGGGGTCCCCCAATGAGCAGTTCTTC	TRBD2	TRBJ2-1	many	TRBV29-1
CASRTPGTASYEQYF	TGTGCCAGCAGGACCCCGGGGACTGCCTCCTACGAGCAGTACTTC	-	TRBJ2-7	-	TRBV11-2
CASSLSQGGYTEAFF	TGTGCCAGCAGTTTAAGTCAGGGAGGGTACACTGAAGCTTTCTTT	-	TRBJ1-1	many	TRBV12-3/TRBV12-4
CASSKNQGASTEAFF	TGTGCCAGCAGCAAAAATCAGGGGGCGAGTACTGAAGCTTTCTTT	TRBD1	TRBJ1-1	few	TRBV6-2/TRBV6-3
CASSRFRGEGYTF	TGCGCCAGCAGCCGGTTCAGGGGTGAAGGCTACACCTTC	-	TRBJ1-2	many	TRBV4-3
CSATGTSGLFYNEQFF	TGCAGCGCCACCGGGACTAGCGGCCTCTTTTACAATGAGCAGTTCTTC	TRBD2	TRBJ2-1	-	TRBV29-1
CASSTQKTQYF	TGTGCCAGCAGTACCCAAAAGACCCAGTACTTC	-	TRBJ2-5	-	TRBV25-1
CASKVDRTNTGELFF	TGTGCCAGCAAAGTGGACAGAACGAACACCGGGGAGCTGTTTTTT	-	TRBJ2-2	many	TRBV2
CASSLVGPNTGELFF	TGCGCCAGCAGCTTGGTTGGGCCGAACACCGGGGAGCTGTTTTTT	-	TRBJ2-2	few	TRBV5-1
CASSFLSGNTEAFF	TGTGCCAGCAGTTTCCTATCAGGGAACACTGAAGCTTTCTTT	-	TRBJ1-1	many	TRBV27
CASSINSGGAEETQYF	TGTGCCAGCAGCATCAATAGCGGGGGGGCAGAAGAGACCCAGTACTTC	TRBD2	TRBJ2-5	many	TRBV7-2
CASSSAGELFF	TGTGCCAGCAGTTCGGCCGGGGAGCTGTTTTTT	-	TRBJ2-2	many	TRBV6-2/TRBV6-3
CASSFGTGNTGELFF	TGTGCCAGCAGCTTTGGGACAGGAAACACCGGGGAGCTGTTTTTT	TRBD1	TRBJ2-2	few	TRBV7-9
CASSLGPQETQYF	TGTGCCAGCAGCTTGGGGCCTCAAGAGACCCAGTACTTC	-	TRBJ2-5	few	TRBV5-5
CSVAGQGGGETQYF	TGCAGCGTTGCCGGACAGGGCGGGGGAGAGACCCAGTACTTC	-	TRBJ2-5	few	TRBV29-1
CASGRETMNTEAFF	TGTGCTAGTGGCCGTGAAACTATGAACACTGAAGCTTTCTTT	-	TRBJ1-1	few	TRBV12-5
CASSRRPDTQYF	TGCGCCAGTTCTAGGAGGCCAGATACGCAGTATTTT	-	TRBJ2-3	few	TRBV10-2
CASSPDGGTDTQYF	TGTGCCAGCAGCCCAGACGGAGGGACAGATACGCAGTATTTT	-	TRBJ2-3	few	TRBV14
CSASDGINEKLFF	TGCAGTGCTAGCGACGGTATTAATGAAAAACTGTTTTTT	-	TRBJ1-4	few	TRBV20-1
CASRDRPANEQFF	TGTGCCAGCAGAGACAGGCCAGCGAATGAGCAGTTCTTC	-	TRBJ2-1	few	TRBV14